This passage covers 7 T cell receptor beta chains from one sample sequenced in a study of blood T cell repertoires in COVID-19. The repertoire was sequenced with immunoSEQ multiplex PCR; TCRdb's copy has only in-frame clones and lacks some. Among around 200,000 clones listed, about 90% were seen once. Sequencing was carried out using peripheral blood. The receptors were sampled from a woman aged 50 to 60 with acute or convalescent COVID-19.

This clone came up a few times. The gene calls are TRBV28 and TRBJ1-6; D unclear. This CDR3 spans 17 amino acids. The ends were cut back, 5 bases at V and 4 bases at J, with 18 bases in the middle. Germline CDR1 is MDHEN and CDR2 is SYDVKM. CDR3 nucleotide sequence: TGTGCCAGCAGTGGCAGGCTGACCTTCTCTTATAATTCACCCCTCCACTTT. The encoded protein is CASSGRLTFSYNSPLHF.

The CDR3 nucleotides are TGTGCCAGTAGTATAGCGGGGGGAAGCTACGAGCAGTACTTC. This gives the protein CASSIAGGSYEQYF. The chain combines TRBV19 with TRBJ2-7; 7 bases agree with TRBD2. This CDR3 region has 14 residues. The germline V gene encodes CDR1 LNHDA and CDR2 SQIVND (reference sequence). Unmatched junction bases numbered 3, after V lost 1 base and J lost 3 bases.

This chain connects TRBV7-2 to TRBJ1-1; 9 bases fit TRBD1. This CDR3 is 15 amino acids long. With 5 bases clipped from V and 1 base from J, the junction kept 5 bases outside the gene matches. The V gene's germline CDR1 is SGHTA and CDR2 FQGNSA. CDR3: CASSGPGQGNTEAFF. The CDR3, as DNA: TGTGCCAGCAGCGGTCCGGGACAGGGGAACACTGAAGCTTTCTTT.

CDR3 sequence (DNA): TGCGCCAGCAGCTCACAGGGGTGGGCTGAAGCTTTCTTT. Translated: CASSSQGWAEAFF. This sequence joins TRBV5-1 and TRBJ1-1; the match to TRBD1 covers 7 bases. The germline V gene encodes CDR1 SGHRS and CDR2 YFSETQ. The CDR3 totals 13 residues. Trimming at V came to 3 bases and at J to 6 bases, leaving 5 bases not matched to a gene.

The CDR3 DNA reads TGTGCCATCAGCGGGACGGGGGAATTGAACACTGAAGCTTTCTTT. This codes for CAISGTGELNTEAFF. The chain combines TRBV10-3 with TRBJ1-1, with a possible D match to TRBD1 (5 bases). The germline V gene encodes CDR1 ENHRY and CDR2 SYGVKD. The CDR3 is made up of 15 amino acids. Trimming took 6 bases from V and 0 from J, leaving 14 bases between them.

V usage is TRBV4-3 and J usage is TRBJ2-2, with 8 bases identical to TRBD2. The CDR3 spans 16 residues. The germline gives CDR1 LGHNA, CDR2 YSLEER. The trim removed 5 bases at V and 2 bases at J, leaving 7 bases unmatched. This chain's CDR3 is CASSNGLAGNTGELFF. As DNA, the CDR3 is TGCGCCAGCAGCAACGGACTAGCAGGAAACACCGGGGAGCTGTTTTTT.

This chain joins TRBV7-9 and TRBJ2-7; a weak D match, TRBD2 (6 bases). V was trimmed by 1 base and J by 6 bases, leaving 13 bases between them. This CDR3 spans 14 amino acids. Germline assignment: CDR1 SEHNR and CDR2 FQNEAQ (reference sequence). In DNA form, the CDR3 reads TGTGCCAGCAGCTTAGGGCGGGGAACGGGCGAGCAGTACTTC. Residues: CASSLGRGTGEQYF.